Detailed here is one T cell receptor beta chain. There is no known antigen for this receptor. Nothing much larger sits one base from this clone, and base qualities are not available. The data were obtained in a study of blood T cell repertoires in COVID-19 (dated by TCRdb to 2018 to 2021). Regarding the study in general: Collaborator samples came from the United States, Italy and Spain and covered acute and convalescent phases of COVID-19. Samples were obtained from the ongoing ImmuneRACE study (first 160 participants) and from over 1,000 subjects provided by 6 global collaborators. The material from the prospective study consisted of cDNA or gDNA derived from T cells, B-cell-depleted T cells, or PBMCs. Where available, HLA class I and class II types were obtained from metadata supplied by the sample provider rather than from assay-based typing. The sample metadata nearly always contained a de-identified subject ID, COVID-19 status, age in years and sex. The repertoires were released in a freely available public database intended as a resource for research on the immune response to SARS-CoV-2. Subjects who had been exposed to COVID-19, were actively infected with it, or had recovered from it provided the deeply sampled blood TCRbeta repertoires that made up the dataset. Here is what the overall study found, with its caveats: The quantity of clinical and demographic metadata differed by source and by participant and was supplied without curation.

Clipping removes 2 bases from V and 4 bases from J, with 7 as the unmatched junction base count. The germline V gene (reference sequence) gives CDR1 as SGHNT and CDR2 as YYREEE. The CDR3 starts with the cysteine, ends with the phenylalanine, and has 17 residues. Left in the record is the CDR3 DNA by itself, 51 bases read in frame from the first base. TCRbeta CDR3 regions were amplified from genomic DNA by means of the immunoSEQ Assay, a bias-controlled multiplex PCR. The authors' analysis ran thus. Within the assay, amplification of reference gene primers was used to estimate how many nucleated cells each sample contained. To quantify the absolute abundance of each unique TCRbeta CDR3 rearrangement, sequence reads were collapsed and filtered. For each sample, productive Simpson clonality was calculated as the square root of Simpson's diversity index over productive rearrangements. TCRdb retrieved this table from immuneACCESS and kept in-frame rearrangements only. Not all clones are present; in checked studies, unresolved V genes account for under half, and no reason is known for the remainder. D and trimming were read from the DNA, whereas the V and J calls and clone size are those reported in that table. Counted in this sample were around 190,000 clones; more than 70% of them appeared once. 1.5% to 2% of the sample belongs to the ten largest clones.

Whole blood was collected in K2EDTA tubes by collaborating institutions according to the institutions' own protocols. For TCRbeta analysis, collaborators shipped samples in one of three forms: frozen whole blood, isolated PBMCs, or DNA extracted from either of those sample types. The sample comprised peripheral blood. The TCR originated in a man in his late teens or twenties with active or convalescent COVID-19. The chain joins TRBV5-4 to TRBJ2-5, with 14 bases aligning to TRBD2. The CDR3 reads CASSFDRLAGGRETQYF. The nucleotide sequence is TGTGCCAGCAGCTTCGACCGACTAGCGGGGGGGCGAGAGACCCAGTACTTC.